One sample yielded the 17 T cell receptor beta chains listed below, sequenced in a study of shared clonotypes between healthy human individuals. Clones were read by immunoSEQ multiplex PCR, and TCRdb kept only the in-frame ones, dropping some. Here the sample spans 1.5 million to 2.5 million clones, over 85% being singletons. Positive CCR7 selection of CD45RO-negative cells yielded the naive CD8 cells, and terminally differentiated effector memory CD45RA+ cells were excluded. The source material was naive CD8+ T cells sorted from blood. The receptor source for this set is a man aged 18 to 30 in good health.

As DNA, the CDR3 is TGTGCCAGCAGCCTGGCAGGGGGCTTAGGTGGCTACACCTTC. Its translation: CASSLAGGLGGYTF. The chain carries TRBV21-1 and TRBJ1-2; TRBD1, the table's D call, lacks a check against the DNA. TRBV21-1 is labeled a pseudogene. This CDR3 region has 14 residues.

The rearrangement joins TRBV4-3 to TRBJ2-2; D may match TRBD1 or TRBD2 (5 bases each). Between the trimmed V and J ends, which lost 0 bases and 2 bases, there was a span of 13 bases. This CDR3 comprises 17 residues. Looked up from germline, CDR1 is LGHNA and CDR2 is YSLEER. The CDR3 loop is CASSQDTGTANTGELFF. The CDR3 DNA is TGCGCCAGCAGCCAAGATACGGGGACCGCCAACACCGGGGAGCTGTTTTTT.

The V and J genes are TRBV11-2 and TRBJ2-7; the D is unclear. CDR1 and CDR2 (germline): SGHAT, FQNNGV. Trimming took off 3 bases at V and 4 bases at J, with 10 bases between the two ends. This CDR3 has 13 amino acids. The CDR3, as DNA: TGTGCCAGCAGCTTCCGTTCCAATTACGAGCAGTACTTC. It codes for CASSFRSNYEQYF.

The J gene is TRBJ2-1, the V gene TRBV2; 10 bases match TRBD2. This CDR3 contains 16 residues. V shed 7 bases, J shed 9 bases, and the junction held 15 bases outside the gene matches. Germline V gives CDR1 SNHLY, CDR2 FYNNEI. CDR3 DNA: TGTGCCAGCATTAGAAGTAGCGGGGGGTCCCCTGTTGAGCAGTTCTTC. Its protein product is CASIRSSGGSPVEQFF.

The chain is built from TRBV4-3 and TRBJ2-1; D perhaps matches TRBD2 (6 bases). The CDR3 contains 16 residues. CDR1 and CDR2 (germline): LGHNA, YSLEER. V was shortened by 1 base and J by 0 bases, with 10 bases between the two germline ends. CDR3: CASSQVVGSSYNEQFF. The CDR3 region has the DNA TGCGCCAGCAGCCAAGTTGTCGGGAGCTCCTACAATGAGCAGTTCTTC.

The chain combines TRBV2 with TRBJ2-7; D perhaps matches TRBD2 (6 bases). Germline-derived CDR1 and CDR2 are SNHLY and FYNNEI. With 0 bases removed from V and 3 bases from J, the gap between germline ends came to 12 bases. This CDR3 has 15 amino acids. In nucleotides, the CDR3 is TGTGCCAGCAGTGAAGCGCTAGCGAGTTTCTACGAGCAGTACTTC. Residues: CASSEALASFYEQYF.

V usage is TRBV5-6 and J usage is TRBJ2-7, with 7 bases identical to TRBD1. The length of the CDR3 is 15 residues. V lost 5 bases to trimming and J lost 3 bases; unmatched junction nucleotides: 11. The V gene's germline CDR1 is SGHDT and CDR2 YYEEEE. The CDR3: CASSHWGTEFYEQYF. CDR3 bases: TGTGCCAGCAGTCACTGGGGGACAGAGTTCTACGAGCAGTACTTC.

This clone was observed a single time. This chain uses TRBV11-2 with TRBJ2-7, with a tentative D call TRBD1 (6 bases). V lost 5 bases, J lost 2 bases, and 13 bases lay in between. The CDR3 runs to 14 residues. Germline values: CDR1 SGHAT, CDR2 FQNNGV. The CDR3 DNA is TGTGCCAGCAGCCCAGGGGCAGTCCCCTACGAGCAGTACTTC. As protein: CASSPGAVPYEQYF.

The gene calls are TRBV7-6 and TRBJ2-7; D gene unclear. Germline values: CDR1 SGHVS, CDR2 FNYEAQ. CDR3 length equals 13 residues. Trimming stripped 1 base from V and 5 bases from J, with 9 bases between. This chain's CDR3 is CASSLGGVNEQYF. CDR3 DNA sequence: TGTGCCAGCAGCTTAGGGGGTGTGAACGAGCAGTACTTC.

The CDR3 protein is CASSNIFQGAATEAFF. CDR3 nucleotide sequence: TGTGCCAGCAGTAATATATTCCAGGGGGCGGCCACTGAAGCTTTCTTT. The gene calls are TRBV11-2 and TRBJ1-1; TRBD1 agrees at 8 bases. The CDR3 is 16 residues long. V was clipped by 6 bases and J by 4 bases; unmatched bases: 13. CDR1 is SGHAT and CDR2 is FQNNGV in the germline V gene.

The CDR3 coding sequence is TGTGCCAGTAGTGTCCCAGAGGGACCAGGCGAGCAGTACTTC. Translated: CASSVPEGPGEQYF. J is TRBJ2-7 and V is TRBV19; D possibly matches TRBD1 or TRBD2 (5 bases each). V was cut by 5 bases and J by 6 bases, with 17 bases left in between. The CDR3 runs to 14 residues. Germline CDR1 reads LNHDA; CDR2 reads SQIVND (reference sequence).

This clone was seen just once. The chain couples TRBV25-1 to TRBJ2-5; weak D call: TRBD1 (5 bases). Germline V gene data show CDR1 as MGHDK and CDR2 as SYGVNS. V lost 2 bases and J lost 0, with 10 bases in between. The CDR3 loop spans 15 amino acids. CDR3 region: CASSEGAAYQETQYF. Written as DNA, the CDR3 is TGTGCCAGCAGTGAAGGGGCAGCGTACCAAGAGACCCAGTACTTC. The full variable domain, with the rest looked up from reference TRBV25-1 and TRBJ2-5, is EADIYQTPRYLVIGTGKKITLECSQTMGHDKMYWYQQDPGMELHLIHYSYGVNSTEKGDLSSESTVSRIRTEHFPLTLESARPSHTSQYLCASSEGAAYQETQYFGPGTRLLVL.

The chain joins TRBV5-6 to TRBJ1-1; a weak D match, TRBD1 (6 bases). V gave up 2 bases and J gave up 0 bases, with 8 bases separating them. The CDR3 runs to 14 residues. Looked up from germline, CDR1 is SGHDT and CDR2 is YYEEEE. CDR3 in DNA: TGTGCCAGCAGCTTCGGACAGCTGAACACTGAAGCTTTCTTT. Translated: CASSFGQLNTEAFF.

This clone appeared once. This rearrangement joins TRBV9 to TRBJ1-1; 10 bases fit TRBD1. This CDR3 contains 14 residues. Germline-derived CDR1 and CDR2 are SGDLS and YYNGEE. V lost 3 bases to trimming and J lost 5 bases; unmatched junction nucleotides: 4. CDR3 sequence: CASSGTGGRTEAFF. The DNA for the CDR3 is TGTGCCAGCAGCGGGACAGGGGGACGAACTGAAGCTTTCTTT.

This chain uses TRBV9 with TRBJ2-2; D may correspond to TRBD1 or TRBD2 (5 bases each). The CDR3 consists of 13 residues. In germline, CDR1 is SGDLS, CDR2 YYNGEE. The germline V and J ends were trimmed by 7 bases and 0 bases, with 7 bases remaining between them. The DNA of the CDR3 is TGTGCCAGCGGGACGCCGAACACCGGGGAGCTGTTTTTT. Translating gives CASGTPNTGELFF. The full variable domain, in which reference TRBV9 and TRBJ2-2 provide the parts outside the CDR3, is DSGVTQTPKHLITATGQRVTLRCSPRSGDLSVYWYQQSLDQGLQFLIQYYNGEERAKGNILERFSAQQFPDLHSELNLSSLELGDSALYFCASGTPNTGELFFGEGSRLTVL.

The V and J genes are TRBV30 and TRBJ2-3; 11 nucleotides agree with TRBD1. Trimming cost V 5 bases and J 3 bases; bases outside gene matches: 7. The V gene's germline CDR1 is GTSNPN and CDR2 SVGIG (reference sequence). The CDR3 contains 15 residues. CDR3 sequence (DNA): TGTGCCTGGGCCTGGGGGACAGGGGGAACAGATACGCAGTATTTT. Protein: CAWAWGTGGTDTQYF.

The chain couples TRBV25-1 to TRBJ2-3, with 10 nucleotides matching TRBD2. Trimming at V came to 8 bases and at J to 4 bases, leaving 9 bases not matched to a gene. The germline CDR1 and CDR2 sequences are MGHDK and SYGVNS. The CDR3 runs to 15 residues. CDR3 sequence reads: CASRASGSSPDTQYF. The CDR3 DNA reads TGTGCCAGCCGAGCTAGCGGGAGTAGCCCAGATACGCAGTATTTT.